This TCR beta chain stems from a study of CD8+CD57+ T cells in acquired aplastic anemia. About the research overall: On average, sorted CD4+ and CD8+ cells gave around 3.3 ug of DNA.

Genomic DNA templated the TCR beta VDJ and CDR3 profiling. TCRdb re-derived calls from the reads in MiXCR, one entry per CDR3 protein. The sample includes about 190,000 distinct CDR3 sequences, roughly 56% of them seen just once. Study results and limitations: A significant difference in CD8+ Simpson's diversity between patients and controls was not found.

This clonotype showed up just a few times. Its specificity is unknown. This sequence originates from a human donor in good health, serving as a control. Sequencing input: sorted CD4+, CD8+, or CD8+CD57+ T cells (not recorded which) from PBMCs.

The CDR3: CASSNGQGGYEQYV. CDR3 sequence (DNA): TGTGCCAGCAGCAACGGACAGGGGGGCTACGAGCAGTACGTC. V gene TRBV9 combines with J gene TRBJ2-7, with TRBD1 matching 10 bases. The J segment lost 3 bases and the V segment lost 4 bases, leaving 4 bases of the junction unmatched. There are 14 residues in the CDR3. CDR1 is SGDLS, CDR2 YYNGEE, per germline.